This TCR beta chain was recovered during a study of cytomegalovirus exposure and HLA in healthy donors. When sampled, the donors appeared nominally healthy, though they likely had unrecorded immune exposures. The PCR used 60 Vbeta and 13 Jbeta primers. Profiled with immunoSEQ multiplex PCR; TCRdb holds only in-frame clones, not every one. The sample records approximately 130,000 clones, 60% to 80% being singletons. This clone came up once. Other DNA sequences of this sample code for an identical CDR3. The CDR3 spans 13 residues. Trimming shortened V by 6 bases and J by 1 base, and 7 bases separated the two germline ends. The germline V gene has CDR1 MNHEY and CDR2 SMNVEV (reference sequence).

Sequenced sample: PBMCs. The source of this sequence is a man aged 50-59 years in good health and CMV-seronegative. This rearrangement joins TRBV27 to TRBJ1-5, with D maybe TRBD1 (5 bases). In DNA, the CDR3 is TGTGCCAGCAGGCGGGGGAGCAATCAGCCCCAGCATTTT. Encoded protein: CASRRGSNQPQHF.